This TCR beta chain stems from a study of cytomegalovirus exposure and HLA in healthy donors. Study summary: HLA-typed donors were the source of around 77 million unique TCRs held in an early data release. Study conclusions and caveats: CMV serostatus was the sole immune exposure information available. TCR beta sequences reportedly predicted the HLA-A and HLA-B alleles of most subjects accurately. It was approximately 150 TCR beta chains that were listed as cytomegalovirus-associated.

This CDR3 has 11 amino acids. Germline V gene data show CDR1 as SNHLY and CDR2 as FYNNEI. Turning to this clone: Its matching antigen is unknown.

Researchers ran the PCR with 60 Vbeta and 13 Jbeta primers. Using immunoSEQ multiplex PCR, the repertoire was profiled, and TCRdb retains in-frame clones only, with some absent. Found here are about 240,000 clones, approximately 81% of them singletons; the top ten hold about 8%. The TCR comes from a woman aged 60 to 75 in good health and CMV-seropositive. The rearrangement links TRBV2 to TRBJ2-5; D is uncertain. The assigned J gene may be wrong: the sequence end matches TRBJ2-7 better. The specimen was PBMCs. The CDR3 bases are TGTGCCAGCAGTGCGAGCTACGAGCAGTACTTC. Its translation: CASSASYEQYF.